The rows below give T cell receptor beta chains drawn from one sample of a study of T cell responses to AZD1222 COVID-19 vaccine. TCRdb's copy holds only in-frame clones and misses some; the assay was immunoSEQ multiplex PCR. The sample records roughly 100,000 clones, over 90% being singletons. Sequencing was performed on peripheral blood, taken on day 0 of AZD1222 vaccination. These receptors all come from an adult in good health. Both conserved end residues are part of each CDR3. Each record gives: D gene, V gene, J gene, clone size, CDR3 DNA, CDR3 protein. A D gene is named only where the DNA matches it firmly. Not every row has a clone size; where given, it reads once, few, many or a size class.

D: -
V: TRBV24-1
J: TRBJ2-1
size: -
DNA: TGTGCCACCAGTGATCCCATCACCACCGTAAAGGGCAATGAGCAGTTCTTC
CDR3: CATSDPITTVKGNEQFF

D: TRBD2
V: TRBV7-3
J: TRBJ2-1
size: -
DNA: TGTGCCAGCAGCTTAAGAGCGGGAGGGCCTGAGGATGAGCAGTTCTTC
CDR3: CASSLRAGGPEDEQFF

D: -
V: TRBV6-5
J: TRBJ1-2
size: -
DNA: TGTGCCAGCAGTTACTCCTACTTTGGAGTGTCGAATGGCTACACCTTC
CDR3: CASSYSYFGVSNGYTF

D: -
V: TRBV4-3
J: TRBJ2-1
size: -
DNA: TGCGCCAGCAGCCAAGTCAGGGGCAATGAGCAGTTCTTC
CDR3: CASSQVRGNEQFF

D: -
V: TRBV2
J: TRBJ2-2
size: -
DNA: TGTGCCAGCAGTGAACGGCGGGGAGCCAACACCGGGGAGCTGTTTTTT
CDR3: CASSERRGANTGELFF

D: -
V: TRBV12-3/TRBV12-4
J: TRBJ2-2
size: -
DNA: TGTGCCAGCAGTTATAGCGGGGAGCTGTTTTTT
CDR3: CASSYSGELFF

D: -
V: TRBV3-1/TRBV3-2
J: TRBJ1-4
size: -
DNA: TGTGCCAGCAGCCAAGATCCCCGATCGGCGATAGACAGTACAACTAATGAAAAACTGTTTTTT
CDR3: CASSQDPRSAIDSTTNEKLFF

D: -
V: TRBV9
J: TRBJ2-3
size: -
DNA: TGTGCCAGCAGCTCCCGCACAGATACGCAGTATTTT
CDR3: CASSSRTDTQYF

D: -
V: TRBV5-1
J: TRBJ2-3
size: -
DNA: TGCGCCAGCAGCTTCCTACCATCGGATACGCAGTATTTT
CDR3: CASSFLPSDTQYF

D: -
V: TRBV2
J: TRBJ1-3
size: -
DNA: TGTGCCAGCAGAGGCTATTCGTACACCATATATTTT
CDR3: CASRGYSYTIYF

D: -
V: TRBV2
J: TRBJ1-6
size: -
DNA: TGTGCCAGCACAGGGAGTAATTCACCCCTCCACTTT
CDR3: CASTGSNSPLHF

D: -
V: TRBV10-3
J: TRBJ2-5
size: -
DNA: TGTGCCATCAGTGAAGGACAGTTTCAAGAGACCCAGTACTTC
CDR3: CAISEGQFQETQYF

D: TRBD2
V: TRBV5-1
J: TRBJ2-2
size: -
DNA: TGCGCCAGCAGCCCAAGGACTAGCGGGGCCGGGGAGCTGTTTTTT
CDR3: CASSPRTSGAGELFF

D: -
V: TRBV19
J: TRBJ1-5
size: -
DNA: TGTGCCAGTAGTATGTCAGTTGAGCCCCAGCATTTT
CDR3: CASSMSVEPQHF

D: TRBD2
V: TRBV14
J: TRBJ2-7
size: once
DNA: TGTGCCAGCAGAGGACTAGCGGGAGTCGAGCAGTACTTC
CDR3: CASRGLAGVEQYF

D: TRBD2
V: TRBV18
J: TRBJ2-5
size: -
DNA: TGTGCCAGCTCACCACCGCTAGCGGGGGAAGAGACCCAGTACTTC
CDR3: CASSPPLAGEETQYF

D: -
V: TRBV5-5
J: TRBJ2-1
size: -
DNA: TGTGCCAGCAGCCAGGGAAACAATAACAATGAGCAGTTCTTC
CDR3: CASSQGNNNNEQFF

D: TRBD1
V: TRBV18
J: TRBJ2-2
size: -
DNA: TGTGCCAGCTCACCTAAGGGTCCGAGGACAGGCATTCCCGGGGAGCTGTTTTTT
CDR3: CASSPKGPRTGIPGELFF

D: -
V: TRBV30
J: TRBJ1-3
size: -
DNA: TGTGCCTGGAACAGAGGCAGGGGTAACACCATATATTTT
CDR3: CAWNRGRGNTIYF

D: -
V: TRBV5-4
J: TRBJ2-1
size: -
DNA: TGTGCCAGCAGCCACCCAGGCCGTGACAATGAGCAGTTCTTC
CDR3: CASSHPGRDNEQFF

D: -
V: TRBV3-1/TRBV3-2
J: TRBJ2-3
size: -
DNA: TGTGCCAGCAGCCAAATAAAATATGCTAGGGCTCTTATTAAGGGTGAGACAGATACGCAGTATTTT
CDR3: CASSQIKYARALIKGETDTQYF

D: TRBD1
V: TRBV6-4
J: TRBJ2-1
size: -
DNA: TGTGCCAGCAGCCGGGACAGGGGGTTCGATGAGCAGTTCTTC
CDR3: CASSRDRGFDEQFF

D: -
V: TRBV6-5
J: TRBJ1-1
size: -
DNA: TGTGCCAGCAGTTACTCGGTGGCGGCGAACACTGAAGCTTTCTTT
CDR3: CASSYSVAANTEAFF

D: TRBD1
V: TRBV29-1
J: TRBJ2-6
size: -
DNA: TGCAGCGTCCTCGGACAGGGGGTGAGGAGCTCTGGGGCCAACGTCCTGACTTTC
CDR3: CSVLGQGVRSSGANVLTF